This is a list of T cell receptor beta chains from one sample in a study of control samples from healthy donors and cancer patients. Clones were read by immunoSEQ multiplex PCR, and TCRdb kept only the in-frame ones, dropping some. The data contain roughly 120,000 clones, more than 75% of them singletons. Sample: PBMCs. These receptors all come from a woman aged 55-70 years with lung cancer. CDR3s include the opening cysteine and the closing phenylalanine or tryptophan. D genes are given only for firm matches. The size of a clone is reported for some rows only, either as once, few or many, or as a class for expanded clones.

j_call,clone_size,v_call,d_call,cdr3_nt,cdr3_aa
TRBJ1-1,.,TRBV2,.,TGTGCCAGCAGTTCCGGGACCAACACTGAAGCTTTCTTT,CASSSGTNTEAFF
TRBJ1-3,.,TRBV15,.,TGTGCCACCAGCAGAGATCCCGGGACTGGAAACACCATATATTTT,CATSRDPGTGNTIYF
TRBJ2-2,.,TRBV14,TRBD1,TGTGCCAGCAGCCGAGGGGGCAACACCGGGGAGCTGTTTTTT,CASSRGGNTGELFF
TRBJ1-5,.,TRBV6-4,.,TGTGCCAGCAGTGCGGAGGTGAATCAGCCCCAGCATTTT,CASSAEVNQPQHF
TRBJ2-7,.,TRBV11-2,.,TGTGCCAGCAGCTCAGGTAGCGCCGTACCCTACGAGCAGTACTTC,CASSSGSAVPYEQYF
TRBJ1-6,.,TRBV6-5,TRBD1,TGTGCCAGCAGAACCCAGGGGGATAATTCACCCCTCCACTTT,CASRTQGDNSPLHF
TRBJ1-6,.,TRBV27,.,TGTGCCAGCAGTTTTGGGCAGGGCCCAACCTATAATTCACCCCTCCACTTT,CASSFGQGPTYNSPLHF
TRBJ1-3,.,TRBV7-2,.,TGTGCCAGCAGCCCCCAGGGTGCTGGAAACACCATATATTTT,CASSPQGAGNTIYF
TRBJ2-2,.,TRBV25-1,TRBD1,TGTGCCAGCGGGTGGGACAGGGTCACCGGGGAGCTGTTTTTT,CASGWDRVTGELFF
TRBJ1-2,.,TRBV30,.,TGTGCCTGGAAGGATCCGGGACCTCCTAACTATGGCTACACCTTC,CAWKDPGPPNYGYTF
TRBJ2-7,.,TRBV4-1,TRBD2,TGCGCCAGCAGAACCTATAGCGGGCCAAACTCCTACGAGCAGTACTTC,CASRTYSGPNSYEQYF
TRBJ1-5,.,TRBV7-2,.,TGTGCCAGCAGCCCCGTGTTAGGAGTTCAGCCCCAGCATTTT,CASSPVLGVQPQHF
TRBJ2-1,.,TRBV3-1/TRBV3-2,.,TGTGCCAGCAGCCAAGACGACTCCTCCTACAATGAGCAGTTCTTC,CASSQDDSSYNEQFF
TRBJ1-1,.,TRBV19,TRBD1,TGTGCCAGTAGTATCGCCGCGGGACAGGGAGGGACTGAAGCTTTCTTT,CASSIAAGQGGTEAFF
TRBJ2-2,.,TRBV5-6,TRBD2,TGTGCCAGCAGCCTTGGGATAGCGGGAGCGGGGAAGGACACCGGGGAGCTGTTTTTT,CASSLGIAGAGKDTGELFF
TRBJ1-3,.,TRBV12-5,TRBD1,TGTGCTAGTGGTTTGGTTATGACAGGGGGCACAGGAAACACCATATATTTT,CASGLVMTGGTGNTIYF
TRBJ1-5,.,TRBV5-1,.,TGCGCCAGCAGGGCCAGGCCCGTGGGGGATCAGCCCCAGCATTTT,CASRARPVGDQPQHF
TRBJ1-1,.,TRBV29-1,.,TGCAGCAGCAGGGAGGGGAACACTGAAGCTTTCTTT,CSSREGNTEAFF
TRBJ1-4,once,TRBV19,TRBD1,TGTGCCAGTAGTACAGGGGGCTATGGCGGTGAAAAACTGTTTTTT,CASSTGGYGGEKLFF
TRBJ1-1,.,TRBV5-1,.,TGCGCCAGCAGCTTTTCGGGAGCGGTGAACACTGAAGCTTTCTTT,CASSFSGAVNTEAFF
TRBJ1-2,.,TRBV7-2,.,TGTGCCAGCAGCTTGGGAGACTGGGACTATGGCTACACCTTC,CASSLGDWDYGYTF
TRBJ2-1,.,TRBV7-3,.,TGTGCCAGCAGCTTAGACAGCGCCAGCTCCTACAATGAGCAGTTCTTC,CASSLDSASSYNEQFF
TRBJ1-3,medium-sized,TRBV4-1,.,TGCGCCAGCAGCTCTGGTATCTCTGGAAACACCATATATTTT,CASSSGISGNTIYF
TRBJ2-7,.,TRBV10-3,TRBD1,TGTTCCATCAGCCGGGACAGGGATTCCGAGCAGTACTTC,CSISRDRDSEQYF
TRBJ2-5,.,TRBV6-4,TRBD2,TGTGCCAGCAGCCGCCTGGGGCTAGCGGAGCCCCAAGAGACCCAGTACTTC,CASSRLGLAEPQETQYF
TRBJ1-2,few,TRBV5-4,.,TGTGCCAGCAGCTCGGGACTCCTCTATGGCTACACCTTC,CASSSGLLYGYTF
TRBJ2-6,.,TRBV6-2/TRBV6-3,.,TGTGCCAGCAGTTTCCGGGGGCAGAGGATGGAACTCTCTGGGGCCAACGTCCTGACTTTC,CASSFRGQRMELSGANVLTF
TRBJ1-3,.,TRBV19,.,TGTGCCAGTAGTATGGTGACAGGTGGAAACACCATATATTTT,CASSMVTGGNTIYF
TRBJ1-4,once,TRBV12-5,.,TGTGCTAGCCAAACCCGGACAGCTGGAAATGAAAAACTGTTTTTT,CASQTRTAGNEKLFF
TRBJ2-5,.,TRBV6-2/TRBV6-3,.,TGTGCCAGCAGTGCCCGACCCGAGACCCAGTACTTC,CASSARPETQYF
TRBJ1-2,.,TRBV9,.,TGTGCCAGCAGCCAGGACGGTTATGGCTACACCTTC,CASSQDGYGYTF
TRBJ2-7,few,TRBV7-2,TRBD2,TGTGCCAGCAGCTTAAGGCTCCGTAGCGGGGGGGCCACCGAGCAGTACTTC,CASSLRLRSGGATEQYF
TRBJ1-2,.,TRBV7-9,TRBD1,TGTGCCAGCAGCTTACCAGGACAGGGACGTGATGGCTACACCTTC,CASSLPGQGRDGYTF
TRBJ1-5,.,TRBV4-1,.,TGCGCCAGCAGCCGCCCTGGCCTGACCCGAAATCAGCCCCAGCATTTT,CASSRPGLTRNQPQHF
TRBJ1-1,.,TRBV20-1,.,TGCAGTGCTACCTCGAGGACTGAAGCTTTCTTT,CSATSRTEAFF
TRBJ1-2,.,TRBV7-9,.,TGTGCCAGCAGCTTATTCGGGGAGTTTCCCTATGGCTACACCTTC,CASSLFGEFPYGYTF
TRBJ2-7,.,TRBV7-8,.,TGTGCCAGCAGCTTAGCGCTGGGACATGGAACCTACGAGCAGTACTTC,CASSLALGHGTYEQYF
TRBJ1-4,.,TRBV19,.,TGTGCCAGTAGTATAGATAGACCCCTCGTGGGTGAAAAACTGTTTTTT,CASSIDRPLVGEKLFF
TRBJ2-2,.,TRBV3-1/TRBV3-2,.,TGTGCCAGCAGCCTTTCTGGGACACGACTGAACACCGGGGAGCTGTTTTTT,CASSLSGTRLNTGELFF
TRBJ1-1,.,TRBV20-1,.,TGCAGTGCTAGTCCGGGTGCGAAAGACACTGAAGCTTTCTTT,CSASPGAKDTEAFF
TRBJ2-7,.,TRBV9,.,TGTGCCAGCAGCCTAGACGGTAAATACGAGCAGTACTTC,CASSLDGKYEQYF
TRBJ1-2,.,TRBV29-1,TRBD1,TGCAGCGTTGAGCGACAGGGGTCCTATGGCTACACCTTC,CSVERQGSYGYTF
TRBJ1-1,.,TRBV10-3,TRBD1,TGTGCCATCAGTGATCCGAACACACAGGGGTTCGCTGAAGCTTTCTTT,CAISDPNTQGFAEAFF
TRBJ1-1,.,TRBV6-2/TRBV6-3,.,TGTGCCAGCAGTTACGGGACAAGGGGGGTCCTAATGAACACTGAAGCTTTCTTT,CASSYGTRGVLMNTEAFF
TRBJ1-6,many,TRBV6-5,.,TGTGCCAGCAGTTACCAGGGGACGACCGTTAATTCACCCCTCCACTTT,CASSYQGTTVNSPLHF
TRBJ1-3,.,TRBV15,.,TGTGCCACCAGCAAACTTAGGGGCTCTGGAAACACCATATATTTT,CATSKLRGSGNTIYF
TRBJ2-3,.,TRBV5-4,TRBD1,TGTGCCAGCAGCCCGGGGACAGCTAGCACAGATACGCAGTATTTT,CASSPGTASTDTQYF